These T cell receptor beta chains were read from a single sample in a study of blood T cell repertoires in COVID-19. The table came from immunoSEQ multiplex PCR; TCRdb's copy has only in-frame clones and leaves some out. Here the sample spans about 12,000 clones, around 90% being singletons. Material: peripheral blood. Source of these receptors: a woman between 65 and 79 years old with active COVID-19. The CDR3 runs from the conserved cysteine through the conserved F or W. Fields, in order: D gene, clone size, J gene, V gene, CDR3 DNA, CDR3 protein. D genes are given only for firm matches. The size of a clone is reported for some rows only, either as once, few or many, or as a class for expanded clones.

D gene: NA
clone size: NA
J gene: TRBJ2-5
V gene: TRBV19
CDR3 DNA: TGTGCCAGTAGTATTGGGGGGGCTGGGGAGACCCAGTACTTC
CDR3 protein: CASSIGGAGETQYF

D gene: NA
clone size: once
J gene: TRBJ2-7
V gene: TRBV23-1
CDR3 DNA: TGCGCCAGCAGGCGGCAATTTTACGAGCAGTACTTC
CDR3 protein: CASRRQFYEQYF

D gene: TRBD1
clone size: NA
J gene: TRBJ1-3
V gene: TRBV18
CDR3 DNA: TGTGCCAGCTCAATCGACAGGGGCAGTAACACCATATATTTT
CDR3 protein: CASSIDRGSNTIYF

D gene: NA
clone size: NA
J gene: TRBJ2-5
V gene: TRBV5-6
CDR3 DNA: TGTGCCAGCAATTATCGGGGATACCAAGAGACCCAGTACTTC
CDR3 protein: CASNYRGYQETQYF

D gene: TRBD2
clone size: NA
J gene: TRBJ2-1
V gene: TRBV2
CDR3 DNA: TGTGCCAGCAGTGAAGCTCGAGGTGAAGCGGGAGTGGGGTTCTTC
CDR3 protein: CASSEARGEAGVGFF

D gene: NA
clone size: NA
J gene: TRBJ2-1
V gene: TRBV15
CDR3 DNA: TGTGCCACCAGCAGAGATCAACAGTCCCTCTACAATGAGCAGTTCTTC
CDR3 protein: CATSRDQQSLYNEQFF

D gene: TRBD2
clone size: NA
J gene: TRBJ2-7
V gene: TRBV6-5
CDR3 DNA: TGTGCCAGCAATTCTTGGAGCGGGAGCTCCTACGAGCAGTACTTC
CDR3 protein: CASNSWSGSSYEQYF

D gene: TRBD2
clone size: NA
J gene: TRBJ2-1
V gene: TRBV7-2
CDR3 DNA: TGTGCCAGCAGCTCGGGACTAGCGGTCTACAATGAGCAGTTCTTC
CDR3 protein: CASSSGLAVYNEQFF

D gene: NA
clone size: NA
J gene: TRBJ2-5
V gene: TRBV11-3
CDR3 DNA: TGTGCCAGCAGCTTAGCCGGGAAGGCTCAAGAGACCCAGTACTTC
CDR3 protein: CASSLAGKAQETQYF

D gene: TRBD2
clone size: NA
J gene: TRBJ2-7
V gene: TRBV7-2
CDR3 DNA: TGTGCCAGCAGCTTAGTGGCGGGAGACGACGAGCAGTACTTC
CDR3 protein: CASSLVAGDDEQYF

D gene: NA
clone size: NA
J gene: TRBJ1-6
V gene: TRBV30
CDR3 DNA: TGTGCCTGGAGACCTTGGGAGGGCAGCAATTCACCCCTCCACTTT
CDR3 protein: CAWRPWEGSNSPLHF

D gene: NA
clone size: NA
J gene: TRBJ2-5
V gene: TRBV5-1
CDR3 DNA: TGCGCCAGCAGCTTGAATGGGGGGATAGGGGAGACCCAGTACTTC
CDR3 protein: CASSLNGGIGETQYF

D gene: NA
clone size: NA
J gene: TRBJ2-1
V gene: TRBV6-1
CDR3 DNA: TGTGCCAGCAGTGAAGAGAGCGGATCCTACAATGAGCAGTTCTTC
CDR3 protein: CASSEESGSYNEQFF

D gene: TRBD2
clone size: NA
J gene: TRBJ2-7
V gene: TRBV7-2
CDR3 DNA: TGTGCCAGCAGCCCGGGACTAGCGGGAGAAGCCTACGAGCAGTACTTC
CDR3 protein: CASSPGLAGEAYEQYF

D gene: TRBD2
clone size: NA
J gene: TRBJ2-5
V gene: TRBV3-1/TRBV3-2
CDR3 DNA: TGTGCCAGCAGCCCGGGGACTAGCGGGGTTCGTTTGGAGACCCAGTACTTC
CDR3 protein: CASSPGTSGVRLETQYF

D gene: TRBD2
clone size: NA
J gene: TRBJ2-3
V gene: TRBV28
CDR3 DNA: TGTGCCAGCAGTTTCGTGTCTAGCGGGAGCACAGATACGCAGTATTTT
CDR3 protein: CASSFVSSGSTDTQYF

D gene: NA
clone size: NA
J gene: TRBJ2-7
V gene: TRBV13
CDR3 DNA: TGTGCCAGCAGCTTAGGGGAAACAGGGTCCGAGCAGTACTTC
CDR3 protein: CASSLGETGSEQYF

D gene: TRBD2
clone size: NA
J gene: TRBJ2-7
V gene: TRBV19
CDR3 DNA: TGTGCCAGTAAGATAGCGGGAGGAGATTCCTACGAGCAGTACTTC
CDR3 protein: CASKIAGGDSYEQYF

D gene: NA
clone size: NA
J gene: TRBJ1-6
V gene: TRBV5-1
CDR3 DNA: TGCGCCAGCAGCTCTGAGGGCTCCTATAATTCACCCCTCCACTTT
CDR3 protein: CASSSEGSYNSPLHF

D gene: TRBD1
clone size: once
J gene: TRBJ1-1
V gene: TRBV18
CDR3 DNA: TGTGCCAGCTCACCACTACAGGGGGCGCGCACTGAAGCTTTCTTT
CDR3 protein: CASSPLQGARTEAFF

D gene: TRBD2
clone size: NA
J gene: TRBJ2-5
V gene: TRBV4-1
CDR3 DNA: TGCGCCAGCAGCCAAGGGACTAGCGGGAATGAGGGGACCCAGTACTTC
CDR3 protein: CASSQGTSGNEGTQYF

D gene: TRBD2
clone size: NA
J gene: TRBJ2-5
V gene: TRBV7-9
CDR3 DNA: TGTGCCAGCAGCCCCAGGACTAGCGGACGCGAGACCCAGTACTTC
CDR3 protein: CASSPRTSGRETQYF

D gene: TRBD1
clone size: few
J gene: TRBJ2-7
V gene: TRBV4-2
CDR3 DNA: TGTGCCAGCAGCCAAGGGGGGGGACAGGGTTCCTACGAGCAGTACTTC
CDR3 protein: CASSQGGGQGSYEQYF

D gene: TRBD1
clone size: NA
J gene: TRBJ1-2
V gene: TRBV27
CDR3 DNA: TGTGCCAGCAGTTATCTCAGGGGGGAGGGCTACACCTTC
CDR3 protein: CASSYLRGEGYTF

D gene: NA
clone size: NA
J gene: TRBJ2-7
V gene: TRBV7-2
CDR3 DNA: TGTGCCAGCAGCCCAGGATCCTACGAGCAGTACTTC
CDR3 protein: CASSPGSYEQYF

D gene: NA
clone size: NA
J gene: TRBJ2-5
V gene: TRBV7-2
CDR3 DNA: TGTGCCAGCAGCTTGGCCGGGACCGGGGGAGAGACCCAGTACTTC
CDR3 protein: CASSLAGTGGETQYF

D gene: TRBD2
clone size: NA
J gene: TRBJ2-3
V gene: TRBV11-1
CDR3 DNA: TGTGCCAGCAGCTTCCCCCTAGCGGGAGGCACAGATACGCAGTATTTT
CDR3 protein: CASSFPLAGGTDTQYF

D gene: TRBD1
clone size: few
J gene: TRBJ2-7
V gene: TRBV19
CDR3 DNA: TGTGCCAGTAGCCCATCCGGGACAGGGGCCTACGAGCAGTACTTC
CDR3 protein: CASSPSGTGAYEQYF

D gene: NA
clone size: once
J gene: TRBJ1-6
V gene: TRBV9
CDR3 DNA: TGTGCCAGCAGCGTAGGGGGAGAGAGGAATTCACCCCTCCACTTT
CDR3 protein: CASSVGGERNSPLHF

D gene: TRBD1
clone size: NA
J gene: TRBJ1-5
V gene: TRBV25-1
CDR3 DNA: TGTGCCAGCAGTGATTCACAGGGGGCAAATCAGCCCCAGCATTTT
CDR3 protein: CASSDSQGANQPQHF

D gene: TRBD2
clone size: NA
J gene: TRBJ2-1
V gene: TRBV19
CDR3 DNA: TGTGCCAGTAGTATCTCTAGCGGGTTGTACAATGAGCAGTTCTTC
CDR3 protein: CASSISSGLYNEQFF

D gene: NA
clone size: NA
J gene: TRBJ2-1
V gene: TRBV28
CDR3 DNA: TGTGCCAGCAGTCCTCTCGAAACCGGGAGCGAAGAGGTCTTC
CDR3 protein: CASSPLETGSEEVF

D gene: TRBD1
clone size: NA
J gene: TRBJ2-1
V gene: TRBV5-6
CDR3 DNA: TGTGCCAGCAGCAGTGGGACAGCCACCTACAATGAGCAGTTCTTC
CDR3 protein: CASSSGTATYNEQFF

D gene: TRBD1
clone size: NA
J gene: TRBJ1-1
V gene: TRBV19
CDR3 DNA: TGTGCCAGTAGCAGGGACAGAAACACTGAAGCTTTCTTT
CDR3 protein: CASSRDRNTEAFF

D gene: TRBD1
clone size: NA
J gene: TRBJ2-7
V gene: TRBV27
CDR3 DNA: TGTGCCAGCAGTCCTCGGACAGGGGGTTTCTCCTACGAGCAGTACTTC
CDR3 protein: CASSPRTGGFSYEQYF

D gene: NA
clone size: NA
J gene: TRBJ2-3
V gene: TRBV5-1
CDR3 DNA: TGCGCCAGCAGCTTGGGGTTAGCACCAGATACGCAGTATTTT
CDR3 protein: CASSLGLAPDTQYF

D gene: TRBD2
clone size: NA
J gene: TRBJ2-3
V gene: TRBV30
CDR3 DNA: TGTGCCTGGAGTGACCCCCTAGCGGGAGGGACAGATACGCAGTATTTT
CDR3 protein: CAWSDPLAGGTDTQYF

D gene: NA
clone size: NA
J gene: TRBJ2-2
V gene: TRBV3-1/TRBV3-2
CDR3 DNA: TGTGCCAGCAGCCTGCAGGGGATCGGGGAGCTGTTTTTT
CDR3 protein: CASSLQGIGELFF

D gene: TRBD1
clone size: NA
J gene: TRBJ2-7
V gene: TRBV27
CDR3 DNA: TGTGCCAGCAGTTACAGGGGAAACTACGAGCAGTACTTC
CDR3 protein: CASSYRGNYEQYF

D gene: TRBD1
clone size: NA
J gene: TRBJ1-1
V gene: TRBV5-1
CDR3 DNA: TGCGCCAGCAGCTTCGGACAGGTGGTCGGGAACACTGAAGCTTTCTTT
CDR3 protein: CASSFGQVVGNTEAFF

D gene: NA
clone size: NA
J gene: TRBJ1-1
V gene: TRBV12-3/TRBV12-4
CDR3 DNA: TGTGCCACAACAGGGTTTGATGCTTTCTTT
CDR3 protein: CATTGFDAFF